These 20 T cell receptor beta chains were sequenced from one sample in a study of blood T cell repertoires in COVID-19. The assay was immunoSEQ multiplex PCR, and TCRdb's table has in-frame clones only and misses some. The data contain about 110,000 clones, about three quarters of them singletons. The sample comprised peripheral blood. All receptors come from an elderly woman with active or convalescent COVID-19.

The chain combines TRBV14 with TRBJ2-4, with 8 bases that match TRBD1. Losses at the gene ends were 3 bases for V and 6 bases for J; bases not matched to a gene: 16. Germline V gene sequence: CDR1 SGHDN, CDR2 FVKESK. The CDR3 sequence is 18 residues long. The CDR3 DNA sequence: TGTGCCAGCAGCCATCCTTCAGGGGGCCGGGGTCGTGGAAACATTCAGTACTTC. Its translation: CASSHPSGGRGRGNIQYF. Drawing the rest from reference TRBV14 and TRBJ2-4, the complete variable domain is EAGVTQFPSHSVIEKGQTVTLRCDPISGHDNLYWYRRVMGKEIKFLLHFVKESKQDESGMPNNRFLAERTGGTYSTLKVQPAELEDSGVYFCASSHPSGGRGRGNIQYFGAGTRLSVL.

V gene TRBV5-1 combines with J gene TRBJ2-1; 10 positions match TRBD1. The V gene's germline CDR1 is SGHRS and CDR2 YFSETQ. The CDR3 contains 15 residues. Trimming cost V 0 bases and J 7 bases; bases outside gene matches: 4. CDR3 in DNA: TGCGCCAGCAGCTTGGTTCGGACAGGGGGAAATGAGCAGTTCTTC. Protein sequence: CASSLVRTGGNEQFF.

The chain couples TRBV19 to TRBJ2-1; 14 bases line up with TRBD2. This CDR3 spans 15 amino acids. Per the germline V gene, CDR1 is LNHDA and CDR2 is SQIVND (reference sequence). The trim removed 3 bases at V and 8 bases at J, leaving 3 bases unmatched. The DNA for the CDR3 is TGTGCCAGTAGTATGGGACTAGCGGGAGACCATGAGCAGTTCTTC. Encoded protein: CASSMGLAGDHEQFF.

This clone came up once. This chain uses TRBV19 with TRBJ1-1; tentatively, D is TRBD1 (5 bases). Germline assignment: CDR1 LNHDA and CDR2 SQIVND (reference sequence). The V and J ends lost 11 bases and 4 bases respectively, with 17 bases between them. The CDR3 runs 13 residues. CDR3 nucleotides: TGTGCCGCTCAGGGCGCAGTTGGCACTGAAGCTTTCTTT. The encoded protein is CAAQGAVGTEAFF.

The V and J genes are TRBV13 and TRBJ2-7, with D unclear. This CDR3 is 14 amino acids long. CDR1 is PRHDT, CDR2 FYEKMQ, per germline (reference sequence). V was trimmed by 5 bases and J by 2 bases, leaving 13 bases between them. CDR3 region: CASSPRRLAYEQYF. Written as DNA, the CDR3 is TGTGCCAGCAGCCCTCGTCGACTCGCCTACGAGCAGTACTTC.

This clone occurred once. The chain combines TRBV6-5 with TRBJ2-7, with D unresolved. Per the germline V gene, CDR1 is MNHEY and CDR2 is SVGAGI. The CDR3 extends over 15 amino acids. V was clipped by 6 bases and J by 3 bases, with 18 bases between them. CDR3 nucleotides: TGTGCCAGCAGCGCCATCGAGTCCCCGAACTACGAGCAGTACTTC. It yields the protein CASSAIESPNYEQYF.

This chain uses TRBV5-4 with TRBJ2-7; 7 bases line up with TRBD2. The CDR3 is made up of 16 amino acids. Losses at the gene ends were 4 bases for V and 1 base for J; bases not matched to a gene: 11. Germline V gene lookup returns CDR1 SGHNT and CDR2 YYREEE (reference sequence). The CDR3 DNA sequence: TGTGCCAGCAGCCCCTCCCGGGACTATACTTCCTACGAGCAGTACTTC. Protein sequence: CASSPSRDYTSYEQYF.

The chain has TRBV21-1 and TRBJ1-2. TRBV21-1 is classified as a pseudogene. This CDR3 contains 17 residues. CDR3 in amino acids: CASSRWGLKSANYGYTF. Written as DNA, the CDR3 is TGTGCCAGCAGCCGCTGGGGACTCAAATCAGCTAACTATGGCTACACCTTC.

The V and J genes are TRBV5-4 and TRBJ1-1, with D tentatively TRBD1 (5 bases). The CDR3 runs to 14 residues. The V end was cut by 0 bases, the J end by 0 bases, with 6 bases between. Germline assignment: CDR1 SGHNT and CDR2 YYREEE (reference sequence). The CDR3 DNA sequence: TGTGCCAGCAGCTTGGACAGGATGAACACTGAAGCTTTCTTT. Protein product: CASSLDRMNTEAFF.

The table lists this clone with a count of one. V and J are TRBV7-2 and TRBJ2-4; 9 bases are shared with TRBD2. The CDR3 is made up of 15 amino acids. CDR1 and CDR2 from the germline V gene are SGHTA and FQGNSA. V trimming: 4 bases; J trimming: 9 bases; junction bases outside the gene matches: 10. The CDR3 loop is CASSSHVAGEIIQYF. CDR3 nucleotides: TGTGCCAGCAGCTCGCACGTAGCGGGAGAAATCATTCAGTACTTC.

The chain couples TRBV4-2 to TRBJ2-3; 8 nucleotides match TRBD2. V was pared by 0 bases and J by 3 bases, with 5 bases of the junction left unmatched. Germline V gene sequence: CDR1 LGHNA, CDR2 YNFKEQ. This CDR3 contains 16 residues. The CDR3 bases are TGTGCCAGCAGCCAAGAGTACGGGAGGGTTACAGATACGCAGTATTTT. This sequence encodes CASSQEYGRVTDTQYF.

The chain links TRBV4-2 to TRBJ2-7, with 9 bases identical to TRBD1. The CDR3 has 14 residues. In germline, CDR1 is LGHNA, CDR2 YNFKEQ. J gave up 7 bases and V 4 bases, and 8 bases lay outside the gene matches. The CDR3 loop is CASSLRDRAGEQYF. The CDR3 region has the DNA TGTGCCAGCAGCCTCCGGGACAGGGCGGGTGAGCAGTACTTC.

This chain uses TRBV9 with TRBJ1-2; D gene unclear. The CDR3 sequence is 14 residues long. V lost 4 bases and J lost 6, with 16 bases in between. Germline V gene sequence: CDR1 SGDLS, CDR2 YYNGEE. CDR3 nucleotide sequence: TGTGCCAGCAGCCTCGGACTCCGGGAGCATGGCTACACCTTC. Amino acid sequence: CASSLGLREHGYTF.

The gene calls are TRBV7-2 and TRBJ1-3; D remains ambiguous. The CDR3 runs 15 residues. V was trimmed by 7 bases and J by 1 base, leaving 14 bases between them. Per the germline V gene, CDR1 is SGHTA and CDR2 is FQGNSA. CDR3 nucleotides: TGTGCCAGCAACTACTCCCCCAGTTCTGGAAACACCATATATTTT. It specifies CASNYSPSSGNTIYF.

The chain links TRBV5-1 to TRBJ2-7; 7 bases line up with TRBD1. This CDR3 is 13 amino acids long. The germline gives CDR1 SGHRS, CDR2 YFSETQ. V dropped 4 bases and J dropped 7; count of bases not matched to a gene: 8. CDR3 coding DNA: TGCGCCAGCAGCACACCGACAGGGAGTGAGCAGTACTTC. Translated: CASSTPTGSEQYF.

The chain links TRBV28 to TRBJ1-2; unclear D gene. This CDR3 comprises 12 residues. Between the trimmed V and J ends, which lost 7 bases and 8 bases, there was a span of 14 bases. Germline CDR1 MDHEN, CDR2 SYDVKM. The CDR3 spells CASIREGSGYTF. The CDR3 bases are TGTGCCAGCATTAGGGAAGGGAGCGGCTACACCTTC.

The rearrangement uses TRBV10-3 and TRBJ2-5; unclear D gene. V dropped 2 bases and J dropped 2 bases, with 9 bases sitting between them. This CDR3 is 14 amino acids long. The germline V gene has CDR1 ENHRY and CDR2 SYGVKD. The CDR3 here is CAISETELQETQYF. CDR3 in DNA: TGTGCCATCAGTGAGACAGAATTACAAGAGACCCAGTACTTC.

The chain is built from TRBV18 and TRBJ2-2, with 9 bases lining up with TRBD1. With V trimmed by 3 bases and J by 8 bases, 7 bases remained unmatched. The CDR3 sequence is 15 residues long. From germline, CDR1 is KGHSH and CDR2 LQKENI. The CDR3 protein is CASSPGQGLLGELFF. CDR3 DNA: TGTGCCAGCTCACCGGGACAGGGTCTCCTGGGGGAGCTGTTTTTT.

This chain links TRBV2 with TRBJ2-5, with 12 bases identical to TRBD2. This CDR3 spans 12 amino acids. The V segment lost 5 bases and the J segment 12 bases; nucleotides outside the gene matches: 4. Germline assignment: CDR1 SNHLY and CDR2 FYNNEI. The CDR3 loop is CASSRLAGEEYF. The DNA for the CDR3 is TGTGCCAGCAGTAGACTAGCGGGGGAAGAGTACTTC.

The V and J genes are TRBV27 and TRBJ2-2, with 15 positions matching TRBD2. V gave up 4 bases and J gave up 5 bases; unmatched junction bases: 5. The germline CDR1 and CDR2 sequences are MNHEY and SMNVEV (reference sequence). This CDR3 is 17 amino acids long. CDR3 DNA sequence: TGTGCCAGCAGTTCTACCGGGACTAGCGGGAGGACCGGGGAGCTGTTTTTT. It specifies CASSSTGTSGRTGELFF.